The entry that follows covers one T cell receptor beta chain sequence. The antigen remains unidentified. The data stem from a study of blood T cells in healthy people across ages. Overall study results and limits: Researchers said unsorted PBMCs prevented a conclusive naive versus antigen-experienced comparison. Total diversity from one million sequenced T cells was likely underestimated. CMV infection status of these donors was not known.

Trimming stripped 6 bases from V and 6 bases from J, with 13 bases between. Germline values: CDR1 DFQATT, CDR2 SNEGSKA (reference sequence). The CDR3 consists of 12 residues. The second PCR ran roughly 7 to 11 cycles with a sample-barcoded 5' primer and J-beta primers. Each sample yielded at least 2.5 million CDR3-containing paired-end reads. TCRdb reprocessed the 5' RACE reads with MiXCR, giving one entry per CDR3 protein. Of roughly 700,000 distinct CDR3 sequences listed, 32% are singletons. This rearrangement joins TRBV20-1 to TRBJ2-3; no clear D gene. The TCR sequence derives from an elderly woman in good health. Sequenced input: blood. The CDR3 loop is CSALWPMDTQYF. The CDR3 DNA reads TGCAGTGCCCTTTGGCCTATGGATACGCAGTATTTT.